This is a list of T cell receptor beta chains from one sample in a study of identical twins. TCRdb reprocessed the 5' RACE reads with MiXCR, giving one entry per CDR3 protein. In the table there are 100,000 to 110,000 distinct CDR3 sequences, about 5.6% of which are singletons. Sample: memory T cells sorted from blood. The source of these receptors is a woman aged 50 to 60 in good health. The CDR3 runs from the conserved cysteine through the conserved F or W. D genes are given only for firm matches. Clone size, where shown, is once, few, many, or a class for clones that have expanded.

>many|TRBJ1-1|TRBV5-1|TRBD1
CASSGAGTAMNTEAFF
TGCGCCAGCAGTGGTGCGGGGACAGCGATGAACACTGAAGCTTTCTTT
>many|TRBJ1-1|TRBV12-3/TRBV12-4|TRBD1
CASRRDRGSNTEAFF
TGTGCCAGCAGAAGAGACAGGGGATCCAACACTGAAGCTTTCTTT
>NA|TRBJ2-3|TRBV11-2|NA
CASSLQGPPDTQYF
TGTGCCAGCAGCCTACAGGGACCTCCAGATACGCAGTATTTT
>many|TRBJ1-1|TRBV7-9|TRBD1
CASRPTGMNTEAFF
TGTGCCAGCAGGCCGACAGGGATGAACACTGAAGCTTTCTTT
>many|TRBJ2-5|TRBV29-1|TRBD2
CSAGTSGLGTQYF
TGCAGCGCCGGGACTAGCGGGTTGGGGACCCAGTACTTC
>many|TRBJ1-2|TRBV29-1|NA
CSVVNSGGRSGYTF
TGCAGCGTTGTAAATTCGGGGGGGCGTTCTGGCTACACCTTC
>many|TRBJ1-4|TRBV20-1|NA
CSARDPTGTLKEKLFF
TGCAGTGCTAGAGACCCAACCGGGACACTAAAAGAAAAACTGTTTTTT
>many|TRBJ1-2|TRBV3-1|NA
CASSQAGRLTSGYTF
TGTGCCAGCAGCCAAGCCGGAAGATTGACTAGTGGCTACACCTTC
>many|TRBJ2-2|TRBV7-3|NA
CASRIGTGELFF
TGTGCCAGCAGGATAGGGACCGGGGAGCTGTTTTTT
>many|TRBJ2-3|TRBV7-2|TRBD2
CASSSRRTAGVTDTQYF
TGTGCCAGCAGCTCCCGACGTACAGCGGGGGTCACAGATACGCAGTATTTT
>many|TRBJ1-1|TRBV3-1|NA
CASSQDLLRTEAFF
TGTGCCAGCAGCCAAGATCTGCTCAGGACTGAAGCTTTCTTT
>many|TRBJ2-1|TRBV2|NA
CASRELRTVSYNEQFF
TGTGCCAGCAGAGAGCTTAGGACAGTCTCCTACAATGAGCAGTTCTTC
>many|TRBJ2-1|TRBV20-1|TRBD2
CSARDIQRENNEQFF
TGCAGTGCTAGAGATATCCAGCGGGAGAACAATGAGCAGTTCTTC
>many|TRBJ2-1|TRBV9|TRBD2
CASSVSRDYKNEQFF
TGTGCCAGCAGCGTTTCTAGGGACTATAAAAATGAGCAGTTCTTC
>many|TRBJ2-3|TRBV25-1|TRBD2
CASRSGSNTDTQYF
TGTGCCAGCAGGAGCGGGAGTAACACAGATACGCAGTATTTT
>many|TRBJ1-1|TRBV7-2|TRBD1
CASSPRQGGTEAFF
TGTGCCAGCAGCCCACGACAGGGCGGCACTGAAGCTTTCTTT
>NA|TRBJ2-5|TRBV24-1|TRBD1
CATSAGGQETQYF
TGTGCCACCAGTGCAGGGGGCCAAGAGACCCAGTACTTC
>NA|TRBJ2-2|TRBV19|NA
CASSWVAEKANTGELFF
TGTGCCAGTAGTTGGGTGGCGGAGAAGGCGAACACCGGGGAGCTGTTTTTT
>many|TRBJ2-1|TRBV5-1|NA
CATSDQPGNEQFF
TGCGCCACCTCGGACCAGCCCGGCAATGAGCAGTTCTTC
>many|TRBJ2-1|TRBV11-3|NA
CASSLGIVDEQFF
TGTGCCAGCAGCTTAGGTATCGTCGATGAGCAGTTCTTC
>few|TRBJ2-1|TRBV7-3|NA
CASSSTSTSEQFF
TGTGCCAGCAGCTCCACTAGCACCTCCGAGCAGTTCTTC
>many|TRBJ2-3|TRBV11-2|TRBD2
CASSLMTSGSRTDTQYF
TGTGCCAGCAGCTTAATGACTAGCGGGAGTAGAACAGATACGCAGTATTTT
>NA|TRBJ1-5|TRBV11-2|NA
CASSRRNAEDQPQHF
TGTGCCAGCAGCCGTCGGAACGCCGAAGATCAGCCCCAGCATTTT
>NA|TRBJ2-1|TRBV6-5|TRBD2
CASRLSGTRGNEQFF
TGTGCCAGCAGACTATCCGGGACTAGAGGGAATGAGCAGTTCTTC
>many|TRBJ2-1|TRBV24-1|TRBD2
CATSDASSGRGRGNEQFF
TGTGCCACCAGTGATGCCTCCAGCGGGAGGGGAAGGGGCAATGAGCAGTTCTTC
>few|TRBJ2-4|TRBV12-3/TRBV12-4|NA
CASRGGAKNIQYF
TGTGCCAGTAGAGGGGGAGCCAAAAACATTCAGTACTTC
>NA|TRBJ2-3|TRBV4-1|NA
CASSQTWDFTDTQYF
TGCGCCAGCAGCCAAACCTGGGACTTCACAGATACGCAGTATTTT
>many|TRBJ2-1|TRBV30|NA
CAWSADSLDEQFF
TGTGCCTGGAGTGCAGACAGTCTCGATGAGCAGTTCTTC
>few|TRBJ2-5|TRBV20-1|NA
CSASFVETQYF
TGCAGTGCTAGTTTTGTGGAGACCCAGTACTTC
>many|TRBJ2-3|TRBV11-2|NA
CASSLDLGVADTQYF
TGTGCCAGCAGCTTAGATCTTGGGGTCGCAGATACGCAGTATTTT
>many|TRBJ1-1|TRBV7-2|NA
CASSLDTGPEAFF
TGTGCCAGCAGCTTAGATACAGGGCCTGAAGCTTTCTTT
>many|TRBJ1-5|TRBV10-3|TRBD1
CAISESTGGTSQPQHF
TGTGCCATCAGTGAGTCGACAGGGGGCACCAGTCAGCCCCAGCATTTT
>NA|TRBJ2-5|TRBV11-2|TRBD1
CASSLGPGQGETQYF
TGTGCCAGCAGCTTAGGGCCGGGACAGGGTGAGACCCAGTACTTC